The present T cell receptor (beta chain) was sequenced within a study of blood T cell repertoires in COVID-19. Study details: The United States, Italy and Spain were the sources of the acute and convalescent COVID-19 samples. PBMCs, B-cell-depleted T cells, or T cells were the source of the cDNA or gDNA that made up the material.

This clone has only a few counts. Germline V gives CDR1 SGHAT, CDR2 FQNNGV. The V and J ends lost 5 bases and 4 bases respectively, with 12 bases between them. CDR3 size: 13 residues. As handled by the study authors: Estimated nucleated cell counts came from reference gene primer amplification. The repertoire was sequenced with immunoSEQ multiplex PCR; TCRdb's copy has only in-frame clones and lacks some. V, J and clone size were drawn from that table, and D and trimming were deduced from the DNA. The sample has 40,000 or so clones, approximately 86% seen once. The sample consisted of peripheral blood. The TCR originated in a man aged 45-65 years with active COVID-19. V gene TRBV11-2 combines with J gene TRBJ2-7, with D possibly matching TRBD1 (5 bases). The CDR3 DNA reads TGTGCCAGCAGCGGAAGGGCAGGGTACGAGCAGTACTTC. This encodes CASSGRAGYEQYF.